This TCR beta chain was identified during a study of OX40 agonist ivuxolimab in advanced cancers. This clone showed up just a few times. The CDR3 is made up of 12 amino acids. V shed 6 bases and J shed 8 bases, with 10 bases lying between them. Germline lookup yields CDR1 MDHEN and CDR2 SYDVKM. The sampling schedule covered blood at baseline, cycle 4 day 1, and cycle 7 day 1. The method was immunoSEQ multiplex PCR; TCRdb's version includes in-frame clones alone and lacks a portion of them. This table has 68,000 or so clones, 65% to 90% appearing once. This chain joins TRBV28 and TRBJ1-4, with D unclear. The sequence was obtained from an adult with an advanced solid tumor such as melanoma, head and neck, liver or kidney cancer. The sequences come from CD4+ or CD8+ T cells sorted from blood, collected in a trial of the OX40 agonist ivuxolimab. CDR3 residues: CASSLRGEKLFF. CDR3 nucleotides: TGTGCCAGCAGCCTTCGCGGCGAAAAACTGTTTTTT.